A selection of T cell receptor beta chains follows, all from one sample in a study of T-cell memory formation after mild COVID-19. TCRdb ran MiXCR on the 5' RACE reads and lists one entry per CDR3 protein. The sample shows 120,000 or so distinct CDR3 sequences, approximately 17% of them seen only once. Sequencing was carried out using PBMCs or a T cell subset sorted from them (not recorded which). All receptors derive from a man younger than 35 who had mild COVID-19 (a few samples of this study predate the infection). Cell type and time point are not known. Both conserved end residues are part of each CDR3. The order of the fields is J gene, clone size, D gene, V gene, CDR3 DNA, CDR3 protein. A D gene is named only where the DNA matches it firmly. Expanded clones are given a class, and other clones once, few, many or no size at all.

TRBJ2-1 few TRBD1 TRBV12-3/TRBV12-4 TGTGCCAGCATGCGGGACAGGGCCCGAGTTCGCTACAATGAGCAGTTCTTC CASMRDRARVRYNEQFF
TRBJ2-2 few TRBD1 TRBV19 TGTGCCAGTAGTCTCAGACAGGGGGCCAGAACCGGGGAGCTGTTTTTT CASSLRQGARTGELFF
TRBJ2-1 NA NA TRBV11-2 TGTGCCAGCAGACTCCCCGAGAGACCCTACAATGAGCAGTTCTTC CASRLPERPYNEQFF
TRBJ2-3 few NA TRBV7-2 TGTGCCAGCAGCGGGGGGCCTAACACAGATACGCAGTATTTT CASSGGPNTDTQYF
TRBJ2-4 few TRBD2 TRBV15 TGTGCCACCAGCAGAGATGCGGGGGGAGGAAACATTCAGTACTTC CATSRDAGGGNIQYF
TRBJ2-3 NA NA TRBV7-2 TGTGCCAGCAGCTTACCCGCAAAAGCTTGGGTCGAGGGGACGCAGTATTTT CASSLPAKAWVEGTQYF
TRBJ1-1 few NA TRBV7-8 TGTGCCAGCAGCTTATTGGCTGGGGCGATTGAAGCTTTCTTT CASSLLAGAIEAFF
TRBJ2-5 many NA TRBV5-1 TGCGCCAGCAGCTTGGGAGTCGACCAAGAGACCCAGTACTTC CASSLGVDQETQYF
TRBJ1-5 NA NA TRBV15 TGTGCCACCAGCAGAGATTCGGAACAGCCCCAGCATTTT CATSRDSEQPQHF
TRBJ2-3 few NA TRBV9 TGTGCCAGCAGCGTAGTGCCACAGGGCGGCACAGATACGCAGTATTTT CASSVVPQGGTDTQYF
TRBJ1-1 NA NA TRBV20-1 TGCAGTGCTAGTAGGGACAAGAACACTGAAGCTTTCTTT CSASRDKNTEAFF
TRBJ2-1 NA TRBD1 TRBV7-2 TGTGCCAGCAGCACCCAGGGACAGGCCTACAATGAGCAGTTCTTC CASSTQGQAYNEQFF
TRBJ2-5 few TRBD2 TRBV5-1 TGCGCCAGCAGCTTGCCGGGGGGGGCTCAAGAGACCCAGTACTTC CASSLPGGAQETQYF
TRBJ2-2 NA NA TRBV5-1 TGCGCCAGCAGCTGGGGGGCCGGGACAGAAAACACCGGGGAGCTGTTTTTT CASSWGAGTENTGELFF